Below, one T cell receptor (beta chain) is given with its context. The data were obtained in a study of blood T cell repertoires in COVID-19. Turning to the study itself: Samples representing acute and convalescent COVID-19 were sourced from the United States, Italy and Spain. T cells, B-cell-depleted T cells, or PBMCs provided the cDNA or gDNA that served as material.

The protocol was immunoSEQ multiplex PCR, while the TCRdb copy is restricted to in-frame clones and leaves out a portion. This sample has about 220,000 clones, with approximately 80% found just once. V shed 4 bases and J 1 base; nucleotides not matched to a gene: 2. Germline CDR1 is SGHRS and CDR2 is YFSETQ. The CDR3 runs 15 residues. This TCR was recovered from a woman in her 70s with acute or convalescent COVID-19. The specimen was peripheral blood. The genes are TRBV5-1 and TRBJ2-2; TRBD1 matches at 9 bases. This CDR3 is CASSVDRGNTGELFF. In DNA, the CDR3 is TGCGCCAGCAGCGTGGACAGGGGGAACACCGGGGAGCTGTTTTTT.